These 12 T cell receptor beta chains originate from one sample sequenced in a study of blood T cells in healthy people across ages. The authors ran a second PCR of 7 to 11 cycles using a sample-barcoded 5' primer and a J-beta primer mix. Using its own MiXCR run on the 5' RACE reads, TCRdb lists one record per CDR3 protein. Of about 1.5 million distinct CDR3 sequences listed, approximately 43% were seen once; the top ten hold about 4%. Sequencing was carried out using blood. The receptors stem from a woman aged 18-29 years in good health.

To note about this clonotype: This could be a read error, since a much larger clone is one nucleotide away. The chain employs TRBV10-3 and TRBJ2-3; D gene ambiguous. Germline V gene sequence: CDR1 ENHRY, CDR2 SYGVKD. This CDR3 comprises 13 residues. CDR3 sequence (DNA): TGTGCCATCAGGGGCTACAACACAGATGCGCAGTATTTT. Translating it yields CAIRGYNTDAQYF.

This clonotype was seen many times. The J gene is TRBJ2-1, the V gene TRBV7-2, with D maybe TRBD1 (6 bases). V was cut by 8 bases and J by 1 base, with 15 bases left in between. The CDR3 extends over 15 amino acids. Germline V gene data show CDR1 as SGHTA and CDR2 as FQGNSA. The CDR3: CASSTGGQSYNEQFF. The CDR3 DNA sequence: TGTGCCAGCTCCACCGGCGGACAGTCCTACAATGAGCAGTTCTTC.

This clonotype has just a few counts. The rearrangement links TRBV7-2 to TRBJ2-5; TRBD2 agrees at 11 bases. Germline V CDR1 and CDR2: SGHTA, FQGNSA. CDR3 length: 15 amino acids. V shed 2 bases and J 5 bases; nucleotides not matched to a gene: 4. The CDR3 nucleotides read TGTGCCAGCAGCTTACTAGCGGGGGGTTGGGAGACCCAGTACTTC. Its protein product is CASSLLAGGWETQYF.

The J gene is TRBJ1-2, the V gene TRBV20-1; D perhaps matches TRBD1 (5 bases). The CDR3 length is 13 residues. Germline V lookup: CDR1 DFQATT, CDR2 SNEGSKA (reference sequence). V lost 3 bases, J lost 4 bases, and 12 bases lay in between. CDR3 nucleotide sequence: TGCAGTGCTAGGGGGGTTTCTGGCTATGGCTACACCTTC. Translating it yields CSARGVSGYGYTF.

This clonotype was counted only a few times. The chain carries TRBV20-1 and TRBJ2-7, with D possibly being TRBD2 (6 bases). The CDR3 covers 12 residues. Trimming removed 5 bases at V and 1 base at J, with 9 bases between. Per germline, CDR1 DFQATT and CDR2 SNEGSKA (reference sequence). The CDR3 protein is CSAWAGSYEQYF. CDR3 nucleotide sequence: TGCAGTGCTTGGGCGGGATCCTACGAGCAGTACTTC.

The gene calls are TRBV7-2 and TRBJ2-3; 12 positions match TRBD2. From germline, CDR1 is SGHTA and CDR2 FQGNSA. The CDR3 runs to 16 residues. V shed 1 base, J shed 9 bases, and the junction held 8 bases outside the gene matches. CDR3 amino acids: CASSLGASGGAKTQYF. In nucleotides, the CDR3 is TGTGCCAGCAGCTTAGGGGCTAGCGGGGGGGCGAAGACGCAGTATTTT.

The chain has TRBV4-1 and TRBJ2-3; perhaps TRBD1 as D (6 bases). CDR1 is MGHRA, CDR2 YSYEKL, per germline. V was pared by 2 bases and J by 4 bases, with 13 bases between. The CDR3 extends over 15 amino acids. The CDR3, as DNA: TGCGCCAGCAGCCAACCTTACAGGGTCCCAGATACGCAGTATTTT. Protein sequence: CASSQPYRVPDTQYF.

This chain links TRBV29-1 with TRBJ2-3; D remains ambiguous. V lost 8 bases, J lost 0 bases, and 9 bases lay in between. This CDR3 contains 12 residues. The germline V gene encodes CDR1 SQVTM and CDR2 ANQGSEA. The DNA for the CDR3 is TGCAGCCCAGCACCCAGCACAGATACGCAGTATTTT. Its protein is CSPAPSTDTQYF.

The chain links TRBV7-2 to TRBJ2-4; D possibly corresponds to TRBD1 (5 bases). The J call is in doubt because the DNA end fits TRBJ2-7 better. The CDR3 spans 15 residues. Germline V gene data show CDR1 as SGHTA and CDR2 as FQGNSA. CDR3 sequence (DNA): TGTGCCAGCAGCTTAGCGAGCTCCAGGGTGGTCGAGCAGTACTTC. As protein: CASSLASSRVVEQYF.

This clonotype was detected a few times. The V gene is TRBV10-3, the J gene TRBJ2-1; TRBD2 matches 12 bases. V shed 6 bases and J 4 bases; nucleotides not matched to a gene: 7. The CDR3 has 16 amino acids. Per germline, CDR1 ENHRY and CDR2 SYGVKD. The CDR3 nucleotides read TGTGCCATCAGGGATCCCACTAGCGGGGGGTACAATGAGCAGTTCTTC. Translating it yields CAIRDPTSGGYNEQFF.

The chain combines TRBV13 with TRBJ1-6, with D possibly TRBD1 on 5 matching bases. The CDR3 covers 14 residues. V lost 9 bases and J lost 8, with 17 bases in between. Germline V gene lookup returns CDR1 PRHDT and CDR2 FYEKMQ (reference sequence). The CDR3 region has the DNA TGTGCCAGTCAGCTCGGGGGGTCGGATTCACCCCTCCACTTT. Its protein is CASQLGGSDSPLHF.

The V call is TRBV21-1, the J call TRBJ1-2; the D call in the table, TRBD1, was not verified against the DNA. TRBV21-1 is listed as a pseudogene. The CDR3 totals 12 residues. CDR3 coding DNA: TGTGCCAGCAGCAAAGCGAGGGGCCACTACACCTTC. Protein product: CASSKARGHYTF.